The 14 T cell receptor beta chains given below trace back to one sample, sequenced in a study of Graves' ophthalmopathy and Graves' hyperthyroidism. The study amplified TCR beta CDR3 regions using RNA transcripts. HTBI-primed first-round RT-PCR preceded second-round multiplex PCR. TCRdb re-derived calls from the multiplex PCR reads in MiXCR, one entry per CDR3 protein. The table records around 340,000 distinct CDR3 sequences, roughly 15% of them present only once. Sequenced input: peripheral blood. These TCRs come from an adult man with Graves' ophthalmopathy.

A word on this clonotype: The junction differs from germline at one of its ends, possibly a read error. J is TRBJ2-7 and V is TRBV11-2, with D possibly matching TRBD2 (6 bases). CDR3 length equals 17 residues. Germline V gene lookup returns CDR1 SGHAT and CDR2 FQNNGV. In nucleotides, the CDR3 is TGTGCCAGCAGCTTAGTACGGGCTATCGGGAGTTCCTACGAGCAGTCCTTC. The encoded protein is CASSLVRAIGSSYEQSF.

This clonotype was picked up many times. This chain joins TRBV11-1 and TRBJ2-7; a possible D gene is TRBD2 (7 bases). The CDR3 consists of 14 residues. V was trimmed by 2 bases and J by 1 base, leaving 9 bases between them. Germline V gives CDR1 SGHAT, CDR2 FQDESV (reference sequence). The CDR3 sequence is CASSLRGASYEQYF. In nucleotides, the CDR3 is TGTGCCAGCAGCTTACGGGGGGCATCCTACGAGCAGTACTTC. Complete variable domain (other parts from reference TRBV11-1 and TRBJ2-7): EAEVAQSPRYKITEKSQAVAFWCDPISGHATLYWYRQILGQGPELLVQFQDESVVDDSQLPKDRFSAERLKGVDSTLKIQPAELGDSAMYLCASSLRGASYEQYFGPGTRLTVT.

This clonotype was detected many times. V gene TRBV7-3 combines with J gene TRBJ2-7, with TRBD2 matching 10 bases. J was trimmed by 1 base and V by 5 bases; bases with no gene match: 17. The CDR3 runs 19 residues. Looked up from germline, CDR1 is SGHTA and CDR2 is FQGTGA. CDR3 bases: TGTGCCAGCAGCAAAAAAATCCTAGCGGGAGAGTGGTCTTCCTACGAGCAGTACTTC. Protein product: CASSKKILAGEWSSYEQYF.

This clonotype was observed at least ten times. The V and J genes are TRBV4-1 and TRBJ2-7; D is undetermined. Germline lookup yields CDR1 MGHRA and CDR2 YSYEKL. The CDR3 length is 14 residues. V shed 0 bases and J shed 7 bases, with 13 bases lying between them. CDR3 sequence: CASSQDFDFGEQYF. The CDR3 bases are TGCGCCAGCAGCCAAGATTTCGACTTCGGGGAGCAGTACTTC.

This clonotype showed up many times. The chain links TRBV20-1 to TRBJ2-7; 13 bases are shared with TRBD2. The CDR3 sequence is 13 residues long. With V trimmed by 7 bases and J by 3 bases, 3 bases remained unmatched. Germline V lookup: CDR1 DFQATT, CDR2 SNEGSKA (reference sequence). CDR3 sequence reads: CSVGTSGIYEQYF. The CDR3, as DNA: TGCAGTGTCGGGACTAGCGGGATCTACGAGCAGTACTTC.

The sample holds many counts of this clonotype. The chain combines TRBV5-1 with TRBJ1-1; D is perhaps TRBD1 (6 bases). The ends were cut back, 3 bases at V and 4 bases at J, with 19 bases in the middle. The CDR3 is made up of 16 amino acids. Germline loops: CDR1 SGHRS, CDR2 YFSETQ. The DNA of the CDR3 is TGCGCCAGCAGCTCAGATCTGGGACACATAGGCACTGAAGCTTTCTTT. This translates into CASSSDLGHIGTEAFF.

This clonotype was seen a handful of times. The rearrangement joins TRBV6-1 to TRBJ1-1; D unresolved. The V gene lost 0 bases and the J gene lost 1 base, with 12 bases spanning the gap. The length of the CDR3 is 16 residues. CDR1 is MNHNS, CDR2 SASEGT, per germline. The CDR3 here is CASSEALLWGNTEAFF. CDR3 DNA: TGTGCCAGCAGTGAAGCGCTCCTTTGGGGGAACACTGAAGCTTTCTTT.

V is TRBV28 and J is TRBJ1-6; TRBD1 matches at 9 bases. With V trimmed by 3 bases and J by 4 bases, 7 bases remained unmatched. The CDR3 runs to 17 residues. Germline V gene data show CDR1 as MDHEN and CDR2 as SYDVKM. CDR3 bases: TGTGCCAGCAGTTTGGGACAGGGAAAGGCTTATAATTCACCCCTCCACTTT. Its protein is CASSLGQGKAYNSPLHF.

This clonotype showed up many times. V and J are TRBV7-9 and TRBJ1-1; D gene ambiguous. V was shortened by 7 bases and J by 0 bases, with 12 bases between the two germline ends. CDR1 and CDR2 from the germline V gene are SEHNR and FQNEAQ (reference sequence). The CDR3 totals 14 residues. The CDR3 region has the DNA TGTGCCAGCACCTTCTACAGATTGAACACTGAAGCTTTCTTT. This codes for CASTFYRLNTEAFF. Variable domain in full (rest from reference TRBV7-9 and TRBJ1-1): DTGVSQNPRHKITKRGQNVTFRCDPISEHNRLYWYRQTLGQGPEFLTYFQNEAQLEKSRLLSDRFSAERPKGSFSTLEIQRTEQGDSAMYLCASTFYRLNTEAFFGQGTRLTVV.

At least ten counts were recorded for this clonotype. The chain has TRBV5-4 and TRBJ2-7, with TRBD2 matching over 7 bases. Trimming cost V 4 bases and J 0 bases; bases outside gene matches: 7. This CDR3 has 15 amino acids. Per germline, CDR1 SGHNT and CDR2 YYREEE (reference sequence). The CDR3 DNA reads TGTGCCAGCAGCAGCCAGCGGGGTAGCTCCTACGAGCAGTACTTC. It encodes CASSSQRGSSYEQYF. The whole variable domain, filled in from reference TRBV5-4 and TRBJ2-7, reads ETGVTQSPTHLIKTRGQQVTLRCSSQSGHNTVSWYQQALGQGPQFIFQYYREEENGRGNFPPRFSGLQFPNYSSELNVNALELDDSALYLCASSSQRGSSYEQYFGPGTRLTVT.

This clonotype came up many times. The genes are TRBV7-9 and TRBJ2-7; possibly TRBD1 for D (5 bases). V was shortened by 0 bases and J by 2 bases, with 20 bases between the two germline ends. Germline CDR1 SEHNR, CDR2 FQNEAQ (reference sequence). This CDR3 region has 18 residues. The CDR3 sequence: CASSLAWQGSPPAYEQYF. The CDR3, as DNA: TGTGCCAGCAGCTTAGCGTGGCAGGGCTCCCCCCCAGCCTACGAGCAGTACTTC.

This clonotype was seen just once. A much larger clone is a single base away; this may be a read error. The rearrangement links TRBV3-1 to TRBJ2-3, with TRBD1 as a possible D gene (5 bases). This CDR3 contains 15 residues. Germline V gene sequence: CDR1 LGHDT, CDR2 YNNKEL (reference sequence). The CDR3 is CASSQAGASTGTQYF. CDR3 in DNA: TGTGCCAGCAGCCAAGCAGGAGCGAGCACAGGTACGCAGTATTTT.

Many counts were recorded for this clonotype. The junction departs from the called germline gene at one end, perhaps through a read error. The chain recombines TRBV6-5 with TRBJ2-7; no firm D call. This CDR3 is 14 amino acids long. Looked up from germline, CDR1 is MNHEY and CDR2 is SVGAGI. The CDR3 loop reads CASSNSASSYEQYF. In DNA, the CDR3 is TGTGCCAGCAGTAACTCAGCCAGCTCCTACGAGCAGTACTTC.

This clonotype was observed at least ten times. The chain uses TRBV20-1 and TRBJ1-2, with 7 bases matching TRBD1. The germline CDR1 and CDR2 sequences are DFQATT and SNEGSKA (reference sequence). Trimming at V came to 5 bases and at J to 3 bases, leaving 9 bases not matched to a gene. The CDR3 is 14 residues long. Written as DNA, the CDR3 is TGCAGTGCTTACGGACAGGATGCTTACTATGGCTACACCTTC. The encoded protein is CSAYGQDAYYGYTF.